This TCR beta chain stems from a study of post-analysis software for immune sequencing data. Prepared TCR beta cDNA libraries contained unique molecular identifiers. TCRdb analysed the PCR reads with MiXCR anew, one entry per CDR3 protein. The sample holds about 770,000 distinct CDR3 sequences, about half seen once. CDR1 and CDR2 (germline): SEHNR, FQNEAQ (reference sequence). After removal of 6 bases from V and 7 bases from J, the junction contained 10 bases not matched to a gene. This CDR3 has 15 residues. Points on this clonotype: The antigen remains unidentified.

Whole-study findings and limits: TRBV segments more frequent in patients than in controls numbered several and included TRBV5-6, TRBV5-1 and TRBV20-1. F measure showed strong co-clustering of same-batch samples. Controls showed significantly higher normalized Chao1 diversity than did multiple sclerosis patients.

The specimen was blood. The chain carries TRBV7-9 and TRBJ2-1, with TRBD1 matching 9 bases. This receptor was obtained from a girl aged 5-17 years with multiple sclerosis. For the CDR3, the DNA is TGTGCCAGCAGTCGTGCGGGACAGGGTGTGAATGAGCAGTTCTTC. Translation gives CASSRAGQGVNEQFF.